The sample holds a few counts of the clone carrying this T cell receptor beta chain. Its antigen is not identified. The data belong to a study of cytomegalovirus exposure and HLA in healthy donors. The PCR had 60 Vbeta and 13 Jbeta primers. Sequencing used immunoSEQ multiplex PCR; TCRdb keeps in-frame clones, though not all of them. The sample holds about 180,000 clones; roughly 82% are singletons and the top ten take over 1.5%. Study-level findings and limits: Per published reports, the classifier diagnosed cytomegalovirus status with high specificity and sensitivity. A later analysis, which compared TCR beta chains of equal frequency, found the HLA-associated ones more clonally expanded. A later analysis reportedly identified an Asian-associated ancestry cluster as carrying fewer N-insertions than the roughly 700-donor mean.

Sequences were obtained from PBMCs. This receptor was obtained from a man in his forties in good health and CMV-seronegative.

The CDR3 sequence is CASSTSRGTLQETQYF. CDR3 DNA: TGTGCCAGCAGTACCTCGAGAGGGACACTCCAAGAGACCCAGTACTTC. The chain links TRBV11-3 to TRBJ2-5, with D perhaps matching TRBD1 (6 bases). Trimming shortened V by 6 bases and J by 1 base, and 18 bases separated the two germline ends. The germline gives CDR1 SGHNT, CDR2 YENEEA. The CDR3 is made up of 16 amino acids.